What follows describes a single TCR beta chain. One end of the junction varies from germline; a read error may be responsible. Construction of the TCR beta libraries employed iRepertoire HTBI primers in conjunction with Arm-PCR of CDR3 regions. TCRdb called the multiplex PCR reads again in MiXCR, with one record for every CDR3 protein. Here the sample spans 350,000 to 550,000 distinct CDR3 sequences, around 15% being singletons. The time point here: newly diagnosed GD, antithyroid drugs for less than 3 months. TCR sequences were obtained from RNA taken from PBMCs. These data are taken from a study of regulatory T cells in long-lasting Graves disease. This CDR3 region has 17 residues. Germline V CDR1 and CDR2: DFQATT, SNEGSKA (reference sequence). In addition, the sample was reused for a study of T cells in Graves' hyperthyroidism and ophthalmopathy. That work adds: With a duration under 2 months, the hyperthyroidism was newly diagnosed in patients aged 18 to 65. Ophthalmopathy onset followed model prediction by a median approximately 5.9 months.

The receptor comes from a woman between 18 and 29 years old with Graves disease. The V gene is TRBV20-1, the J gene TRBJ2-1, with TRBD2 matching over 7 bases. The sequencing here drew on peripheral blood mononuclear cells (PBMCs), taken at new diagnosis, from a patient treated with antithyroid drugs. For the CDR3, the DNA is TGCAGTGCTACCAGACTGGTGACTAGCTCATCCTCCAATGAGCAGTTCTTC. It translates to CSATRLVTSSSSNEQFF.